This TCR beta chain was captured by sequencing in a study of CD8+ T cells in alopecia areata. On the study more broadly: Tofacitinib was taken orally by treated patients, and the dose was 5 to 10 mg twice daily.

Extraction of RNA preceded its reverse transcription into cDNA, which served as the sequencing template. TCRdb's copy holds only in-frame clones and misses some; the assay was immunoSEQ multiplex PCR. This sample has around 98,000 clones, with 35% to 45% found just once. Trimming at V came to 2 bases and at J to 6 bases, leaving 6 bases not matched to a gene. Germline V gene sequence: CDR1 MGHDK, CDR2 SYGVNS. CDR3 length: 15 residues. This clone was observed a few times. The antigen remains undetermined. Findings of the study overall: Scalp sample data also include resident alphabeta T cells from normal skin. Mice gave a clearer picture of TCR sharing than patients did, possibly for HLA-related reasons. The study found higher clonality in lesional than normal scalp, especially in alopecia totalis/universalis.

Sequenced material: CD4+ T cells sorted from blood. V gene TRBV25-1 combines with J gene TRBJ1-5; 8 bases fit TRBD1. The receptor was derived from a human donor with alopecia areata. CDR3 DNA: TGTGCCAGCAGTGAACAGGGGGCTTCATTTCAGCCCCAGCATTTT. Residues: CASSEQGASFQPQHF.